Shown below are 23 T cell receptor beta chains from a single sample sequenced in a study of T-cell memory formation after mild COVID-19. TCRdb re-called the 5' RACE reads with MiXCR, one entry per CDR3 protein. Of hundreds of thousands of distinct CDR3 sequences listed, about 15% are singletons. Input material: PBMCs or a T cell subset sorted from them (not recorded which). These receptor sequences come from a man between 18 and 29 years old who had mild COVID-19 (a few samples of this study predate the infection). Cell type and time point are not known.

This clonotype was counted only a few times. The chain combines TRBV20-1 with TRBJ1-2; D might be TRBD1 (5 bases). Trimming shortened V by 0 bases and J by 3 bases, and 8 bases separated the two germline ends. The germline gives CDR1 DFQATT, CDR2 SNEGSKA (reference sequence). This CDR3 is 13 amino acids long. CDR3 sequence: CSARDGGHYGYTF. The CDR3 DNA reads as TGCAGTGCTAGAGATGGGGGACACTATGGCTACACCTTC.

V usage is TRBV4-3 and J usage is TRBJ2-1; 7 nucleotides align to TRBD2. Looked up from germline, CDR1 is LGHNA and CDR2 is YSLEER. V dropped 4 bases and J dropped 4; count of bases not matched to a gene: 10. The CDR3 sequence is 16 residues long. The CDR3 region is CASSPTRAGSYNEQFF. CDR3 in DNA: TGCGCCAGCAGCCCCACCCGAGCGGGGAGTTACAATGAGCAGTTCTTC.

This clonotype was observed a few times. The chain couples TRBV5-1 to TRBJ1-1; 10 bases are a match to TRBD1. V lost 3 bases to trimming and J lost 3 bases; unmatched junction nucleotides: 5. There are 15 residues in the CDR3. Germline V gene lookup returns CDR1 SGHRS and CDR2 YFSETQ. The CDR3 region has the DNA TGCGCCAGCAGCTGGAGGGACAGGGGTCACACTGAAGCTTTCTTT. Translation gives CASSWRDRGHTEAFF.

This clonotype has only one observation. The V call is TRBV19, the J call TRBJ2-5, with a possible D match to TRBD1 (6 bases). Germline CDR1 is LNHDA and CDR2 is SQIVND (reference sequence). The germline V and J ends were trimmed by 5 bases and 5 bases, with 12 bases remaining between them. The CDR3 is 13 amino acids. The CDR3 sequence: CASSDWDTETQYF. The DNA for the CDR3 is TGTGCCAGTAGTGACTGGGACACTGAGACCCAGTACTTC.

This clonotype was counted only a few times. J is TRBJ2-2 and V is TRBV14; D gene uncertain. The CDR3 consists of 13 residues. The V gene lost 0 bases and the J gene lost 7 bases, with 6 bases spanning the gap. Germline values: CDR1 SGHDN, CDR2 FVKESK. This chain's CDR3 is CASSQDINGELFF. DNA for the CDR3: TGTGCCAGCAGCCAAGATATCAACGGGGAGCTGTTTTTT.

This clonotype was detected a few times. V gene TRBV6-5 combines with J gene TRBJ2-1; the match to TRBD2 covers 11 bases. In germline, CDR1 is MNHEY, CDR2 SVGAGI. There are 15 residues in the CDR3. V was clipped by 7 bases and J by 3 bases; unmatched bases: 5. The chain's CDR3 is CASTNSGGGYNEQFF. DNA for the CDR3: TGTGCCAGCACCAATAGCGGGGGGGGCTACAATGAGCAGTTCTTC.

The rearrangement uses TRBV7-8 and TRBJ2-7; unclear D gene. V was clipped by 1 base and J by 2 bases, with 12 bases between them. Germline V gene sequence: CDR1 SGHVS, CDR2 FQNEAQ. The CDR3 runs 15 residues. For the CDR3, the DNA is TGTGCCAGCAGCTTAGGGCTTACTCTACCCTACGAGCAGTACTTC. Translating gives CASSLGLTLPYEQYF.

This clonotype has a handful of counts. The chain has TRBV7-9 and TRBJ2-7, with TRBD2 identical over 11 bases. Trimming at V came to 9 bases and at J to 0 bases, leaving 4 bases not matched to a gene. CDR1 and CDR2 from the germline V gene are SEHNR and FQNEAQ (reference sequence). CDR3 length: 14 residues. The CDR3 nucleotides are TGTGCCAGTCAGACTAGCGGGGCCTCCTACGAGCAGTACTTC. This codes for CASQTSGASYEQYF.

A word on this clonotype: The junction differs from germline at one of its ends, possibly a read error. The V gene is TRBV12-3 or TRBV12-4, the J gene TRBJ1-1; D remains unclear. This CDR3 is built from 11 residues. This chain's CDR3 is CASSGVTDAFF. Written as DNA, the CDR3 is TGTGCCAGCAGTGGGGTTACTGATGCTTTCTTT.

Only a few counts were recorded for this clonotype. V gene TRBV24-1 combines with J gene TRBJ2-1, with D tentatively TRBD2 (6 bases). CDR3 length: 14 amino acids. CDR1 is KGHDR and CDR2 is SFDVKD in the germline V gene. Trimming took off 4 bases at V and 7 bases at J, with 13 bases between the two ends. CDR3 nucleotide sequence: TGTGCCACCAGTGACCCCGGGACTCCGAATGAGCAGTTCTTC. It translates to CATSDPGTPNEQFF.

The chain recombines TRBV5-1 with TRBJ2-5, with 7 bases fitting TRBD2. Germline lookup yields CDR1 SGHRS and CDR2 YFSETQ. The V segment lost 5 bases and the J segment 4 bases; nucleotides outside the gene matches: 8. CDR3 length equals 14 residues. The CDR3 DNA is TGCGCCAGCAGTAACTCGGGGGGAGGAGAGACCCAGTACTTC. Its translation: CASSNSGGGETQYF.

The chain recombines TRBV30 with TRBJ2-3, with D uncertain. V was clipped by 3 bases and J by 2 bases, with 6 bases between them. Germline CDR1 GTSNPN, CDR2 SVGIG (reference sequence). CDR3 length equals 12 residues. The CDR3 is CAWSAPTDTQYF. CDR3 sequence (DNA): TGTGCCTGGAGCGCCCCCACAGATACGCAGTATTTT. Using reference TRBV30 and TRBJ2-3 for the parts outside the CDR3, the full variable domain is SQTIHQWPATLVQPVGSPLSLECTVEGTSNPNLYWYRQAAGRGLQLLFYSVGIGQISSEVPQNLSASRPQDRQFILSSKKLLLSDSGFYLCAWSAPTDTQYFGPGTRLTVL.

V and J are TRBV3-1 and TRBJ2-4; D possibly corresponds to TRBD2 (6 bases). Per germline, CDR1 LGHDT and CDR2 YNNKEL (reference sequence). The V and J ends lost 3 bases and 6 bases respectively, with 12 bases between them. The length of the CDR3 is 14 residues. The CDR3: CASSHFRGRNIQYF. The CDR3 DNA follows: TGTGCCAGCAGCCATTTCCGGGGGAGAAACATTCAGTACTTC.

This clonotype was seen a few times. The chain has TRBV12-3 or TRBV12-4 and TRBJ2-7; D gene unclear. The length of the CDR3 is 14 residues. V lost 3 bases and J lost 4, with 13 bases in between. CDR3 sequence: CASSFRPERYEQYF. In DNA form, the CDR3 reads TGTGCCAGCAGTTTTAGGCCAGAGAGGTACGAGCAGTACTTC.

This chain links TRBV7-9 with TRBJ2-1; 8 positions agree with TRBD2. The CDR3 is 15 amino acids. CDR1 SEHNR and CDR2 FQNEAQ come from the germline V gene (reference sequence). The trim removed 0 bases at V and 3 bases at J, leaving 1 base unmatched. The DNA for the CDR3 is TGTGCCAGCAGCTTAGCAGCGGGGGTCTACAATGAGCAGTTCTTC. Protein sequence: CASSLAAGVYNEQFF.

This clonotype came up a few times. The gene calls are TRBV6-2 or TRBV6-3 and TRBJ2-7; D ambiguous. The CDR3 consists of 14 residues. Deletions cut 6 bases from V and 3 bases from J, with 15 bases between. Germline loops: CDR1 MNHEY, CDR2 SVGEGT. For the CDR3, the DNA is TGTGCCAGCAGCGGGCCGGGCCGAAGCTACGAGCAGTACTTC. Its translation is CASSGPGRSYEQYF.

In this sample, this clonotype turned up many times. The V gene is TRBV20-1, the J gene TRBJ1-1; D is undetermined. Trimming shortened V by 6 bases and J by 4 bases, and 12 bases separated the two germline ends. Germline CDR1 and CDR2: DFQATT and SNEGSKA (reference sequence). This CDR3 region has 12 residues. DNA of the CDR3: TGCAGTGCGACAATGGGGAGCACTGAAGCTTTCTTT. Encoded protein: CSATMGSTEAFF.

CDR3 nucleotides: TGTGCCAGCAGCGAAGAAGGGGGCGATCAGCCCCAGCATTTT. This gives the protein CASSEEGGDQPQHF. This sequence joins TRBV11-1 and TRBJ1-5; 7 bases match TRBD1. The V gene end was trimmed by 5 bases and the J gene end by 5 bases; junction bases not matched to a gene: 6. Looked up from germline, CDR1 is SGHAT and CDR2 is FQDESV (reference sequence). This CDR3 contains 14 residues. Using reference TRBV11-1 and TRBJ1-5 for the parts outside the CDR3, the full variable domain is EAEVAQSPRYKITEKSQAVAFWCDPISGHATLYWYRQILGQGPELLVQFQDESVVDDSQLPKDRFSAERLKGVDSTLKIQPAELGDSAMYLCASSEEGGDQPQHFGDGTRLSIL.

V usage is TRBV5-6 and J usage is TRBJ2-5, with 8 bases identical to TRBD1. This CDR3 has 16 amino acids. V gave up 4 bases and J gave up 5 bases; unmatched junction bases: 13. The germline V gene has CDR1 SGHDT and CDR2 YYEEEE. CDR3 nucleotide sequence: TGTGCCAGCAGCGGGGAGGAGGACAGGGCGGGCGAGACCCAGTACTTC. This codes for CASSGEEDRAGETQYF.

This chain joins TRBV7-6 and TRBJ2-3, with D uncertain. The germline CDR1 and CDR2 sequences are SGHVS and FNYEAQ. This CDR3 has 14 amino acids. Trimming cost V 2 bases and J 4 bases, with 10 bases left between them. The CDR3 DNA reads TGTGCCAGCAGCTTATACGGTTACGCAGATACGCAGTATTTT. Translation gives CASSLYGYADTQYF.

The chain recombines TRBV6-2 or TRBV6-3 with TRBJ1-1, with 11 bases lining up with TRBD1. V lost 4 bases to trimming and J lost 4 bases; unmatched junction nucleotides: 8. The CDR3 length is 16 residues. Germline values: CDR1 MNHEY, CDR2 SVGEGT. CDR3 amino acids: CASSSDRGRGSTEAFF. The DNA of the CDR3 is TGTGCCAGCAGTTCGGACAGGGGGCGAGGAAGCACTGAAGCTTTCTTT.

The chain carries TRBV2 and TRBJ2-7; no definite D call. The V end lost 2 bases, the J end lost 6 bases, and 8 bases lay between the germline ends. Germline V gene sequence: CDR1 SNHLY, CDR2 FYNNEI. CDR3 size: 12 residues. The CDR3 DNA follows: TGTGCCAGCAGTGAATGGGGTGGCGAGCAGTACGTC. It encodes CASSEWGGEQYV.

The genes are TRBV12-3 or TRBV12-4 and TRBJ2-1; D is possibly TRBD1 (5 bases). CDR3 length: 13 amino acids. Trimming took off 4 bases at V and 3 bases at J, with 7 bases between the two ends. This chain's CDR3 is CASSSDSYNEQFF. Written as DNA, the CDR3 is TGTGCCAGCAGTTCCGACAGCTACAATGAGCAGTTCTTC.